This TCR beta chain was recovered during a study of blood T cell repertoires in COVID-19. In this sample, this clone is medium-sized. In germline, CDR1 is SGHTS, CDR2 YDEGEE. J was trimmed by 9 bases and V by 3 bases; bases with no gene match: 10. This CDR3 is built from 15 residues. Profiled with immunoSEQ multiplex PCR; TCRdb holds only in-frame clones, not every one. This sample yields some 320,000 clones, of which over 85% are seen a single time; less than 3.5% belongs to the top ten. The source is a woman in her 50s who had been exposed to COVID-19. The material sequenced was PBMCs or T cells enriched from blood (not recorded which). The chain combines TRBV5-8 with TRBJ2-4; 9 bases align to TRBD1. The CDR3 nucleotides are TGTGCCAGCAGCTCCGGACAGGGGAAAAATGGCATTCAGTACTTC. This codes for CASSSGQGKNGIQYF.